This T cell receptor (beta chain) was retrieved from a study of ipilimumab plus nivolumab after autologous stem cell transplantation. Deletions cut 8 bases from V and 7 bases from J, with 14 bases between. The length of the CDR3 is 12 residues. Germline V gene data show CDR1 as SEHNR and CDR2 as FQNEAQ (reference sequence). Sequencing used immunoSEQ multiplex PCR; TCRdb keeps in-frame clones, though not all of them. The sample shows 35,000 to 50,000 clones, nearly 90% of them seen only once. The source was PBMCs, collected in a trial of ipilimumab plus nivolumab as post-transplant consolidation. This chain links TRBV7-9 with TRBJ2-5; D might be TRBD2 (6 bases). This clonotype was obtained from a male donor with multiple myeloma. This CDR3 is CASAGTLGTQYF. For the CDR3, the DNA is TGTGCCAGCGCGGGAACCTTGGGGACCCAGTACTTC.